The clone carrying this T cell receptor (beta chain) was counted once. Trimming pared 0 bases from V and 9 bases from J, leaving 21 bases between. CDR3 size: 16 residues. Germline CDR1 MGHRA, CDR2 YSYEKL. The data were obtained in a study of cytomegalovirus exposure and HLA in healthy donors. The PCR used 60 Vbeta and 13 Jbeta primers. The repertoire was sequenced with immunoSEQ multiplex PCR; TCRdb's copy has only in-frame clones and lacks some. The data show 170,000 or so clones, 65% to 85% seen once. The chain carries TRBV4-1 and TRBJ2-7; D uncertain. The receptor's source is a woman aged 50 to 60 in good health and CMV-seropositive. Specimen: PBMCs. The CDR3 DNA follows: TGCGCCAGCAGCCAAGATCCTCCTGAGGTCGGCGTAGGGCAGTACTTC. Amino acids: CASSQDPPEVGVGQYF.